Each of the 22 T cell receptor beta chains below was sequenced from the same sample in a study of blood T cell repertoires in COVID-19. The table came from immunoSEQ multiplex PCR; TCRdb's copy has only in-frame clones and leaves some out. This sample yields about 280,000 clones, of which around 88% are seen a single time; roughly 1.9% belongs to the top ten. What was sequenced was peripheral blood. Every receptor here comes from a woman aged 25 to 39 who had recovered from COVID-19.

The sample holds a few counts of this clone. The V and J genes are TRBV6-2 or TRBV6-3 and TRBJ2-7, with D possibly being TRBD1 (5 bases). This CDR3 contains 13 residues. Germline CDR1 MNHEY, CDR2 SVGEGT. The germline V and J ends were trimmed by 0 bases and 4 bases, with 7 bases remaining between them. The CDR3, as DNA: TGTGCCAGCAGTTACTCAGGGGCATACGAGCAGTACTTC. This translates into CASSYSGAYEQYF.

The genes are TRBV7-8 and TRBJ1-4; no clear D gene. The V gene's germline CDR1 is SGHVS and CDR2 FQNEAQ. The CDR3 is made up of 14 amino acids. The V end lost 2 bases, the J end lost 7 bases, and 11 bases lay between the germline ends. In nucleotides, the CDR3 is TGTGCCAGCAGCTTAAGCGGGATGGGTGAAAAACTGTTTTTT. It encodes CASSLSGMGEKLFF.

The genes are TRBV5-6 and TRBJ2-7; 10 nucleotides align to TRBD1. V gave up 4 bases and J gave up 2 bases; unmatched junction bases: 6. The CDR3 length is 15 residues. The germline V gene encodes CDR1 SGHDT and CDR2 YYEEEE. The CDR3 sequence: CASSPGQGGTYEQYF. CDR3 DNA sequence: TGTGCCAGCAGCCCCGGACAGGGGGGTACCTACGAGCAGTACTTC.

V usage is TRBV5-4 and J usage is TRBJ2-1; possible D gene TRBD1, 6 bases. CDR1 SGHNT and CDR2 YYREEE come from the germline V gene (reference sequence). The length of the CDR3 is 16 residues. The V end was cut by 4 bases, the J end by 4 bases, with 18 bases between. CDR3 bases: TGTGCCAGCAGCGAGGACCCCGGGACACAGTACAATGAGCAGTTCTTC. This translates into CASSEDPGTQYNEQFF. Together with reference TRBV5-4 and TRBJ2-1, the CDR3 gives the full variable domain: ETGVTQSPTHLIKTRGQQVTLRCSSQSGHNTVSWYQQALGQGPQFIFQYYREEENGRGNFPPRFSGLQFPNYSSELNVNALELDDSALYLCASSEDPGTQYNEQFFGPGTRLTVL.

The chain is built from TRBV30 and TRBJ1-6; the D gene is possibly TRBD1 (5 bases). V gave up 5 bases and J gave up 2 bases, with 16 bases separating them. This CDR3 spans 16 amino acids. Germline values: CDR1 GTSNPN, CDR2 SVGIG (reference sequence). As DNA, the CDR3 is TGTGCCTGGCAAGGGACTCTCGACCCCTATAATTCACCCCTCCACTTT. Translated, it gives CAWQGTLDPYNSPLHF.

This clone is a singleton in its sample. The chain has TRBV7-9 and TRBJ2-1; 7 bases map to TRBD1. Germline trimming cut 10 bases from V and 8 bases from J; bases unmatched to any gene: 11. Germline assignment: CDR1 SEHNR and CDR2 FQNEAQ (reference sequence). The CDR3 has 13 residues. CDR3 nucleotides: TGTGCCATCACCGGGACAGACACCCATGAGCAGTTCTTC. As protein: CAITGTDTHEQFF.

This sequence joins TRBV14 and TRBJ1-6; D not certain. V shed 1 base and J shed 10 bases, with 8 bases lying between them. The CDR3 spans 13 residues. Germline CDR1 and CDR2: SGHDN and FVKESK. The CDR3 sequence is CASSQGRWSPLHF. Written as DNA, the CDR3 is TGTGCCAGCAGCCAAGGGCGGTGGTCACCCCTCCACTTT.

The chain links TRBV27 to TRBJ2-7; 10 positions match TRBD1. The V and J ends lost 2 bases and 4 bases, in that order; junction bases with no gene match: 2. Per germline, CDR1 MNHEY and CDR2 SMNVEV (reference sequence). CDR3 length: 14 amino acids. CDR3 region: CASSLTDRGYEQYF. For the CDR3, the DNA is TGTGCCAGCAGTTTAACGGACAGGGGGTACGAGCAGTACTTC.

The chain combines TRBV19 with TRBJ2-1; D might be TRBD1 (6 bases). The length of the CDR3 is 15 residues. V was pared by 5 bases and J by 4 bases, with 15 bases between. Germline V gene data show CDR1 as LNHDA and CDR2 as SQIVND (reference sequence). Here the CDR3 reads CASSPQGIAYNEQFF. CDR3 DNA sequence: TGTGCCAGTAGTCCACAGGGTATCGCGTACAATGAGCAGTTCTTC.

V and J are TRBV6-5 and TRBJ1-1; a possible D gene is TRBD1 (5 bases). CDR3 length: 14 residues. CDR1 is MNHEY, CDR2 SVGAGI, per germline. V was pared by 2 bases and J by 3 bases, with 10 bases between. The chain's CDR3 is CASSYLGGDTEAFF. The CDR3 region has the DNA TGTGCCAGCAGTTACCTCGGGGGGGACACTGAAGCTTTCTTT.

This clone was seen a few times. The gene calls are TRBV6-6 and TRBJ2-2; D perhaps matches TRBD1 (6 bases). The germline CDR1 and CDR2 sequences are MNHNY and SVGAGI (reference sequence). The CDR3 sequence is 14 residues long. The V and J ends lost 5 bases and 6 bases respectively, with 13 bases between them. CDR3 sequence (DNA): TGTGCCAGCAGTAACACAGGGAGTTCCGGGGAGCTGTTTTTT. Translated, it gives CASSNTGSSGELFF.

The rearrangement joins TRBV27 to TRBJ2-1; D uncertain. The CDR3 contains 15 residues. The V gene's germline CDR1 is MNHEY and CDR2 SMNVEV (reference sequence). The ends were cut back, 0 bases at V and 7 bases at J, with 13 bases in the middle. This CDR3 reads CASSLSTSSLNEQFF. The CDR3, as DNA: TGTGCCAGCAGTTTATCGACTTCTTCCCTGAATGAGCAGTTCTTC.

The rearrangement uses TRBV15 and TRBJ2-1; D gene uncertain. There are 13 residues in the CDR3. Germline V CDR1 and CDR2: LNHNV, YYDKDF (reference sequence). Between the trimmed V and J ends, which lost 0 bases and 5 bases, there was a span of 5 bases. The CDR3 loop reads CATSRDKNNEQFF. CDR3 nucleotides: TGTGCCACCAGCAGAGACAAAAACAATGAGCAGTTCTTC.

The chain couples TRBV5-5 to TRBJ2-7; TRBD2 aligns across 7 bases. Germline V gene data show CDR1 as SGHKS and CDR2 as YYEKEE (reference sequence). Germline trimming cut 3 bases from V and 7 bases from J; bases unmatched to any gene: 7. The length of the CDR3 is 13 residues. The CDR3: CASSSDGRGEQYF. Written as DNA, the CDR3 is TGTGCCAGCAGCTCCGATGGGCGGGGGGAGCAGTACTTC.

Notes on this clone: The junction does not match germline at one end; this may be a read error. The chain combines TRBV7-7 with TRBJ2-7, with 7 bases lining up with TRBD1. Per germline, CDR1 SSHAT and CDR2 FNYEAQ (reference sequence). The CDR3 covers 17 residues. The CDR3 is CASSPSRKQGSGEEQYF. CDR3 DNA sequence: TGTGCTAGCAGCCCTAGTCGGAAACAGGGGTCCGGGGAGGAGCAGTACTTC.

This sequence joins TRBV21-1 and TRBJ2-2; the table assigns TRBD2, which was not confirmed against the DNA. TRBV21-1 is a pseudogene locus. The CDR3 runs to 14 residues. The CDR3 coding sequence is TGTGCCAGCACCTCTAGCGGGAGGCCCGGGGAGCTGTTTTTT. This translates into CASTSSGRPGELFF.

This rearrangement joins TRBV5-1 to TRBJ1-4, with D perhaps TRBD1 (5 bases). The CDR3 loop spans 14 amino acids. The V end was cut by 2 bases, the J end by 8 bases, with 13 bases between. Per germline, CDR1 SGHRS and CDR2 YFSETQ. Here the CDR3 reads CASSFGGTGEKLFF. The CDR3 coding sequence is TGCGCCAGCAGCTTCGGGGGGACGGGAGAAAAACTGTTTTTT.

V and J are TRBV28 and TRBJ2-5; tentative D call: TRBD1 (6 bases). The V end was cut by 5 bases, the J end by 3 bases, with 13 bases between. CDR1 MDHEN and CDR2 SYDVKM come from the germline V gene. The CDR3 covers 14 residues. CDR3 nucleotides: TGTGCCAGCAGTCCCCGGACAGCCGAAGAGACCCAGTACTTC. This translates into CASSPRTAEETQYF.

The rearrangement uses TRBV15 and TRBJ1-1; the D is unclear. Trimming took off 1 base at V and 5 bases at J, with 8 bases between the two ends. This CDR3 region has 13 residues. CDR1 is LNHNV, CDR2 YYDKDF, per germline (reference sequence). The DNA of the CDR3 is TGTGCCACCAGCAGAGGGGCAGAGACTGAAGCTTTCTTT. Its translation: CATSRGAETEAFF.

The chain couples TRBV2 to TRBJ2-3; no clear D gene. Germline-derived CDR1 and CDR2 are SNHLY and FYNNEI. The CDR3 consists of 9 residues. V shed 3 bases and J shed 14 bases, with 6 bases lying between them. This CDR3 is CASSDSRYF. The CDR3 DNA follows: TGTGCCAGCAGTGATTCTCGGTATTTT.

The V gene is TRBV5-1, the J gene TRBJ2-5; no reliable D call. V lost 4 bases to trimming and J lost 0 bases, with 10 bases between them. Per the germline V gene, CDR1 is SGHRS and CDR2 is YFSETQ. The CDR3 extends over 14 amino acids. The CDR3 spells CASSLGINQETQYF. DNA for the CDR3: TGCGCCAGCAGCCTAGGAATTAACCAAGAGACCCAGTACTTC.

J is TRBJ1-4 and V is TRBV19; D possibly corresponds to TRBD1 (5 bases). The CDR3 runs 11 residues. Per the germline V gene, CDR1 is LNHDA and CDR2 is SQIVND (reference sequence). Trimming stripped 6 bases from V and 10 bases from J, with 9 bases between. The CDR3 DNA reads as TGTGCCAGTAGCCCCGGGGGAAAACTGTTTTTT. This translates into CASSPGGKLFF.